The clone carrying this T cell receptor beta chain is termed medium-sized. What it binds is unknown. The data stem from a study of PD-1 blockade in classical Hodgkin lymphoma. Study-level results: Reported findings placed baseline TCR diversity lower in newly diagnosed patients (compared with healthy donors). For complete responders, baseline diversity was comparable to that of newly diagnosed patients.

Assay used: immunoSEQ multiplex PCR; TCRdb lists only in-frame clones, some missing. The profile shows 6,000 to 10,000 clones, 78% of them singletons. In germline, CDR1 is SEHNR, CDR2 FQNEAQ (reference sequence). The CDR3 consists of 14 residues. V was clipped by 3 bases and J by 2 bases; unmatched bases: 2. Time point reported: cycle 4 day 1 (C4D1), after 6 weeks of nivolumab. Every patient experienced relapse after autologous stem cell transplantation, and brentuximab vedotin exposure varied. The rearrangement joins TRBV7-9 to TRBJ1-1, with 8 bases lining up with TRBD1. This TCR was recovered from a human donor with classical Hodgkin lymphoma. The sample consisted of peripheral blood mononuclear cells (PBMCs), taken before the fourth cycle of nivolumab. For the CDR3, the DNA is TGTGCCAGCAGCTTGGACAGGGTTAACACTGAAGCTTTCTTT. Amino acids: CASSLDRVNTEAFF.